This T cell receptor beta chain was observed in a study of blood T cell repertoires in COVID-19. The overall study: COVID-19 samples from acute and convalescent phases originated in the United States, Italy and Spain. T cells, B-cell-depleted T cells, or PBMCs provided the cDNA or gDNA that served as material.

Between the trimmed V and J ends, which lost 3 bases and 2 bases, there was a span of 10 bases. This CDR3 has 14 residues. The V gene's germline CDR1 is SGHVS and CDR2 FQNEAQ. Original processing notes: It was from reference gene primer amplification that nucleated cell counts were estimated. Some clones are missing from TCRdb's copy, which holds only in-frame ones; the method was immunoSEQ multiplex PCR. That table is the source of V, J and clone size, and D and trimming were worked out from the DNA. Here the sample spans 150,000 to 200,000 clones, 65% to 80% being singletons. This clonotype was sampled from a man between 60 and 75 years old with acute or convalescent COVID-19. What was sequenced was peripheral blood. The V and J genes are TRBV7-8 and TRBJ1-2; perhaps TRBD1 as D (5 bases). The CDR3, as DNA: TGTGCCAGCAGCTTTGACAGAGGAAACTATGGCTACACCTTC. It codes for CASSFDRGNYGYTF.